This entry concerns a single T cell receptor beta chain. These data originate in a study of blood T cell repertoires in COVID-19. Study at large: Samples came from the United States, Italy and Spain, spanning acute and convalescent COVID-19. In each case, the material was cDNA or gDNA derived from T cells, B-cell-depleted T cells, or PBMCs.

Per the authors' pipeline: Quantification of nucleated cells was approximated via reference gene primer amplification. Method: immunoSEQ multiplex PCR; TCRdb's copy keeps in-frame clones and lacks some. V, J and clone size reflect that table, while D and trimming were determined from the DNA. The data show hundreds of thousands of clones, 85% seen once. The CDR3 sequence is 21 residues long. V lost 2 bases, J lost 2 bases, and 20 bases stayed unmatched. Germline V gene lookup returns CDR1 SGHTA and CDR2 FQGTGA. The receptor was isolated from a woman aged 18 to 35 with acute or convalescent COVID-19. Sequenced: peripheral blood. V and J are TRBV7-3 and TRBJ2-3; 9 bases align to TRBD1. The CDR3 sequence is CASSLDQTGGDPLPLTDTQYF. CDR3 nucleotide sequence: TGTGCCAGCAGCTTAGATCAGACAGGGGGTGACCCACTTCCCCTCACAGATACGCAGTATTTT.